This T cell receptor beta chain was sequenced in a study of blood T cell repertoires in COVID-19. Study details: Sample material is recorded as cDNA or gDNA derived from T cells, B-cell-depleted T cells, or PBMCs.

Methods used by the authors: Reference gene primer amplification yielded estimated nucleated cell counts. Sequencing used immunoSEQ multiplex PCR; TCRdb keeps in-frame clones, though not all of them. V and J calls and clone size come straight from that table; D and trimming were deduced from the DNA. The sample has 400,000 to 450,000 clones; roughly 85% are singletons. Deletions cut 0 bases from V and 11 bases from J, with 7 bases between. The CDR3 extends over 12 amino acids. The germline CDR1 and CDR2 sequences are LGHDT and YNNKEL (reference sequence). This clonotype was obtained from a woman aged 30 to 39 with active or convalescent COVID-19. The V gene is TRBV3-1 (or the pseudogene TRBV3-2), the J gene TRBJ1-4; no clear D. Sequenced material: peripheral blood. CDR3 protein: CASSQDPFKLFF. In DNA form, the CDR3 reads TGTGCCAGCAGCCAAGATCCCTTCAAACTGTTTTTT.